This is a list of T cell receptor beta chains from one sample in a study of blood T cells in healthy people across ages. Each CDR3 protein gets one entry after TCRdb re-called the 5' RACE reads with MiXCR. The table has approximately 2,000,000 distinct CDR3 sequences, 35% to 50% seen once. The source material was blood. The receptors derive from a human donor in good health. Each CDR3 is given with its conserved first and last residue. The order of the fields is clone size, J gene, V gene, D gene, CDR3 protein, CDR3 DNA. A D gene is named only where the DNA matches it firmly. Clone size is given for some rows only: seen once, a few or many times, or a class if the clone is expanded.

abundance: NA; j_gene: TRBJ2-1; v_gene: TRBV20-1; d_gene: TRBD2; CDR3aa: CSARIRRGPGGLAYNEQFF; CDR3nt: TGCAGTGCTAGGATTCGCAGGGGCCCGGGGGGGCTAGCCTACAATGAGCAGTTCTTC
abundance: NA; j_gene: TRBJ2-5; v_gene: TRBV5-1; d_gene: NA; CDR3aa: CASSLVTMGQETQYF; CDR3nt: TGCGCCAGCAGCTTGGTGACTATGGGGCAAGAGACCCAGTACTTC
abundance: NA; j_gene: TRBJ2-1; v_gene: TRBV12-3/TRBV12-4; d_gene: NA; CDR3aa: CASSSGTRSGEQFF; CDR3nt: TGTGCCAGCAGTTCCGGGACAAGGTCGGGTGAGCAGTTCTTC
abundance: many; j_gene: TRBJ1-2; v_gene: TRBV28; d_gene: NA; CDR3aa: CASSLLPNYGYTF; CDR3nt: TGTGCCAGCAGTTTACTTCCTAACTATGGCTACACCTTC
abundance: many; j_gene: TRBJ1-5; v_gene: TRBV5-1; d_gene: NA; CDR3aa: CASSLGTDQPQHF; CDR3nt: TGCGCCAGCAGCTTGGGAACCGATCAGCCCCAGCATTTT
abundance: NA; j_gene: TRBJ2-6; v_gene: TRBV20-1; d_gene: NA; CDR3aa: CSASTGGLNFGANVLTF; CDR3nt: TGCAGTGCCAGTACCGGGGGTCTAAATTTTGGGGCCAACGTCCTGACTTTC
abundance: NA; j_gene: TRBJ2-7; v_gene: TRBV4-2; d_gene: NA; CDR3aa: CASSQERYNTYEQYF; CDR3nt: TGTGCCAGCAGCCAAGAGAGGTACAATACCTACGAGCAGTACTTC
abundance: NA; j_gene: TRBJ2-5; v_gene: TRBV7-6; d_gene: TRBD2; CDR3aa: CANNPLSGGQETQYF; CDR3nt: TGTGCCAACAATCCCCTTAGCGGGGGGCAAGAGACCCAGTACTTC
abundance: NA; j_gene: TRBJ2-3; v_gene: TRBV6-5; d_gene: TRBD2; CDR3aa: CASSYGLAGGETDTQYF; CDR3nt: TGTGCCAGCAGTTACGGGCTAGCGGGTGGAGAGACAGATACGCAGTATTTT
abundance: few; j_gene: TRBJ2-7; v_gene: TRBV10-3; d_gene: TRBD2; CDR3aa: CAISGTSGGLYEQYF; CDR3nt: TGTGCCATCAGTGGAACTAGCGGGGGGCTGTACGAGCAGTACTTC
abundance: once; j_gene: TRBJ1-2; v_gene: TRBV9; d_gene: NA; CDR3aa: CASSVDDSLSGLSYTF; CDR3nt: TGTGCCAGCAGCGTAGACGACAGCCTTAGTGGTTTGAGCTACACCTTC
abundance: NA; j_gene: TRBJ2-7; v_gene: TRBV27; d_gene: NA; CDR3aa: CASSLLVPGELGSYEQYF; CDR3nt: TGTGCCAGCAGTTTATTGGTGCCGGGGGAATTGGGCTCCTACGAGCAGTACTTC
abundance: few; j_gene: TRBJ2-1; v_gene: TRBV28; d_gene: TRBD1; CDR3aa: CASSLMDRVDEQFF; CDR3nt: TGTGCCAGCAGTTTGATGGACAGGGTCGATGAGCAGTTCTTC
abundance: NA; j_gene: TRBJ2-1; v_gene: TRBV5-1; d_gene: TRBD1; CDR3aa: CASSLLLGGSRVHEQFF; CDR3nt: TGCGCCAGCAGCTTATTACTAGGGGGCTCGAGAGTCCATGAGCAGTTCTTC
abundance: NA; j_gene: TRBJ2-7; v_gene: TRBV30; d_gene: TRBD2; CDR3aa: CAWTLAGGHEQYF; CDR3nt: TGTGCCTGGACACTAGCGGGGGGGCACGAGCAGTACTTC
abundance: NA; j_gene: TRBJ2-5; v_gene: TRBV4-1; d_gene: NA; CDR3aa: CASSLKSDSALGVEETQYF; CDR3nt: TGCGCCAGCAGCCTAAAATCGGACTCTGCTTTAGGGGTTGAAGAGACCCAGTACTTC
abundance: NA; j_gene: TRBJ2-1; v_gene: TRBV6-6; d_gene: NA; CDR3aa: CASSYSGDLGEQFF; CDR3nt: TGTGCCAGCAGCTACTCCGGGGATTTGGGTGAGCAGTTCTTC
abundance: NA; j_gene: TRBJ1-1; v_gene: TRBV20-1; d_gene: TRBD1; CDR3aa: CSAAHPGTGGLGAFF; CDR3nt: TGCAGTGCTGCGCACCCCGGGACAGGGGGCCTGGGAGCTTTCTTT
abundance: NA; j_gene: TRBJ1-6; v_gene: TRBV4-3; d_gene: NA; CDR3aa: CASSQGASSYNSPLHF; CDR3nt: TGCGCCAGCAGCCAGGGGGCAAGCTCCTATAATTCACCCCTCCACTTT
abundance: NA; j_gene: TRBJ2-5; v_gene: TRBV20-1; d_gene: NA; CDR3aa: CSALTSTGRAETQYF; CDR3nt: TGCAGTGCTCTGACCTCGACAGGGAGGGCAGAGACCCAGTACTTC
abundance: NA; j_gene: TRBJ1-6; v_gene: TRBV14; d_gene: NA; CDR3aa: CASSQAMSSYNSPLHF; CDR3nt: TGTGCCAGCAGCCAAGCTATGAGCTCCTATAATTCACCCCTCCACTTT
abundance: NA; j_gene: TRBJ2-3; v_gene: TRBV7-3; d_gene: TRBD2; CDR3aa: CASSLLGAGGPSLTDTQYF; CDR3nt: TGTGCCAGCAGCTTACTTGGGGCGGGGGGGCCCTCTCTCACAGATACGCAGTATTTT
abundance: few; j_gene: TRBJ1-2; v_gene: TRBV7-2; d_gene: NA; CDR3aa: CASSTRQFSYGYTF; CDR3nt: TGTGCCAGCAGCACCAGACAGTTCTCCTATGGCTACACCTTC
abundance: NA; j_gene: TRBJ2-3; v_gene: TRBV7-2; d_gene: TRBD1; CDR3aa: CASSLNGQGVDTQYF; CDR3nt: TGTGCCAGCAGCTTAAATGGACAGGGGGTAGATACGCAGTATTTT
abundance: few; j_gene: TRBJ1-1; v_gene: TRBV7-9; d_gene: NA; CDR3aa: CASRSRQGGDTEAFF; CDR3nt: TGTGCCAGCAGATCTAGACAAGGGGGGGATACTGAAGCTTTCTTT
abundance: NA; j_gene: TRBJ1-6; v_gene: TRBV9; d_gene: TRBD1; CDR3aa: CASGGTDNSPLHF; CDR3nt: TGTGCCAGCGGAGGGACAGATAATTCACCCCTCCACTTT
abundance: NA; j_gene: TRBJ1-4; v_gene: TRBV5-1; d_gene: NA; CDR3aa: CASSESTGNEKLFF; CDR3nt: TGCGCCAGCAGCGAATCCACAGGGAATGAAAAACTGTTTTTT
abundance: NA; j_gene: TRBJ2-7; v_gene: TRBV7-2; d_gene: NA; CDR3aa: CASMRGGDSYYEQYF; CDR3nt: TGTGCCAGCATGCGAGGGGGGGACAGTTACTACGAGCAGTACTTC
abundance: few; j_gene: TRBJ2-4; v_gene: TRBV12-3/TRBV12-4; d_gene: TRBD2; CDR3aa: CASLSGKGDIQYF; CDR3nt: TGTGCCAGCCTCAGCGGGAAAGGTGACATTCAGTACTTC
abundance: NA; j_gene: TRBJ2-7; v_gene: TRBV5-6; d_gene: NA; CDR3aa: CASSPYRDGAYEQYF; CDR3nt: TGTGCCAGCAGCCCTTACCGGGACGGAGCCTACGAGCAGTACTTC
abundance: NA; j_gene: TRBJ2-1; v_gene: TRBV14; d_gene: NA; CDR3aa: CSSSEGGRRGNNEQFF; CDR3nt: TGTTCCAGCAGCGAAGGGGGGCGAAGAGGTAACAATGAGCAGTTCTTC
abundance: many; j_gene: TRBJ1-2; v_gene: TRBV6-5; d_gene: NA; CDR3aa: CASSRRGEGYTF; CDR3nt: TGTGCCAGCAGTCGCAGGGGAGAAGGCTACACCTTC
abundance: NA; j_gene: TRBJ2-7; v_gene: TRBV5-1; d_gene: NA; CDR3aa: CASSSLPTGRSYEQYF; CDR3nt: TGCGCCAGCAGCTCCCTACCTACGGGCAGGTCCTACGAGCAGTACTTC
abundance: few; j_gene: TRBJ2-3; v_gene: TRBV7-2; d_gene: NA; CDR3aa: CASSFPADTQYF; CDR3nt: TGTGCCAGCAGTTTTCCGGCAGATACGCAGTATTTT
abundance: once; j_gene: TRBJ1-6; v_gene: TRBV11-2; d_gene: NA; CDR3aa: CASSGRVFYNSPLHF; CDR3nt: TGTGCCAGCAGCGGAAGGGTTTTCTATAATTCACCCCTCCACTTT
abundance: few; j_gene: TRBJ2-5; v_gene: TRBV5-1; d_gene: NA; CDR3aa: CASSRYSGKETQYF; CDR3nt: TGCGCCAGCAGCAGATATAGCGGTAAAGAGACCCAGTACTTC
abundance: NA; j_gene: TRBJ2-1; v_gene: TRBV9; d_gene: NA; CDR3aa: CASSGTGRSSYNGQFF; CDR3nt: TGTGCCAGCAGCGGAACGGGACGGAGCTCCTACAATGGGCAGTTCTTC
abundance: NA; j_gene: TRBJ2-3; v_gene: TRBV20-1; d_gene: NA; CDR3aa: CSARAPEKDTQYF; CDR3nt: TGCAGTGCTAGAGCCCCCGAGAAAGATACGCAGTATTTT
abundance: NA; j_gene: TRBJ1-2; v_gene: TRBV27; d_gene: NA; CDR3aa: CASSLTINYGYTF; CDR3nt: TGTGCCAGCAGTTTAACCATTAACTATGGCTACACCTTC
abundance: NA; j_gene: TRBJ2-7; v_gene: TRBV4-2; d_gene: NA; CDR3aa: CASSQGSGPNYEQYF; CDR3nt: TGTGCCAGCAGCCAAGGGTCGGGCCCTAACTACGAGCAGTACTTC
abundance: NA; j_gene: TRBJ2-1; v_gene: TRBV25-1; d_gene: NA; CDR3aa: CASSAGDNTYNEQFF; CDR3nt: TGTGCCAGCAGTGCTGGGGATAATACCTACAATGAGCAGTTCTTC
abundance: few; j_gene: TRBJ2-7; v_gene: TRBV4-3; d_gene: TRBD1; CDR3aa: CASSQEWTGGGEQYF; CDR3nt: TGCGCCAGCAGCCAAGAATGGACAGGGGGCGGCGAGCAGTACTTC
abundance: few; j_gene: TRBJ2-7; v_gene: TRBV3-1; d_gene: NA; CDR3aa: CASSQAGVSPEQYF; CDR3nt: TGTGCCAGCAGCCAAGCAGGAGTATCACCTGAGCAGTACTTC
abundance: NA; j_gene: TRBJ1-1; v_gene: TRBV15; d_gene: NA; CDR3aa: CATSRRAPQRNTEAFF; CDR3nt: TGTGCCACCAGTCGGAGAGCCCCCCAAAGGAACACTGAAGCTTTCTTT
abundance: NA; j_gene: TRBJ2-5; v_gene: TRBV7-8; d_gene: TRBD1; CDR3aa: CASSLDRVAVEQYF; CDR3nt: TGTGCCAGCAGCCTGGACAGGGTAGCAGTTGAGCAGTACTTC
abundance: NA; j_gene: TRBJ2-1; v_gene: TRBV27; d_gene: TRBD2; CDR3aa: CASSPGVVGAGVHNEQFF; CDR3nt: TGTGCCAGCAGTCCGGGGGTAGTGGGAGCGGGGGTACACAATGAGCAGTTCTTC
abundance: NA; j_gene: TRBJ1-6; v_gene: TRBV7-9; d_gene: NA; CDR3aa: CASSIQRNDSPLHF; CDR3nt: TGTGCCAGCAGTATACAGAGGAATGATTCACCCCTCCACTTT
abundance: NA; j_gene: TRBJ1-3; v_gene: TRBV29-1; d_gene: NA; CDR3aa: CSVRVSSGNTIYF; CDR3nt: TGCAGCGTTCGAGTTAGTTCTGGAAACACCATATATTTT
abundance: few; j_gene: TRBJ2-7; v_gene: TRBV25-1; d_gene: NA; CDR3aa: CASSDIRCGTHDSYEQYF; CDR3nt: TGTGCCAGCAGTGACATTAGGTGTGGGACGCATGACTCCTACGAGCAGTACTTC
abundance: NA; j_gene: TRBJ1-5; v_gene: TRBV7-2; d_gene: NA; CDR3aa: CASTPGSNQPQHF; CDR3nt: TGTGCCAGCACGCCGGGGAGCAATCAGCCCCAGCATTTT
abundance: few; j_gene: TRBJ2-1; v_gene: TRBV20-1; d_gene: TRBD2; CDR3aa: CSASSHTSGDYNEQFF; CDR3nt: TGCAGTGCTAGTTCCCATACTAGCGGGGATTACAATGAGCAGTTCTTC
abundance: NA; j_gene: TRBJ2-4; v_gene: TRBV18; d_gene: NA; CDR3aa: CASSPPIGEQYF; CDR3nt: TGTGCCAGCTCACCACCGATAGGGGAGCAGTACTTC
abundance: NA; j_gene: TRBJ1-2; v_gene: TRBV20-1; d_gene: TRBD1; CDR3aa: CSASRGQGVYGYTF; CDR3nt: TGCAGTGCTAGCCGTGGACAGGGAGTCTATGGCTACACCTTC
abundance: NA; j_gene: TRBJ2-2; v_gene: TRBV7-2; d_gene: NA; CDR3aa: CASSSRGVTGELFF; CDR3nt: TGTGCCAGCAGCTCCAGGGGAGTTACCGGGGAGCTGTTTTTT
abundance: NA; j_gene: TRBJ2-1; v_gene: TRBV29-1; d_gene: TRBD2; CDR3aa: CSVVGLAGTSNEQFF; CDR3nt: TGCAGCGTTGTCGGGCTAGCGGGGACCTCGAATGAGCAGTTCTTC
abundance: NA; j_gene: TRBJ2-5; v_gene: TRBV20-1; d_gene: TRBD2; CDR3aa: CSAPSGGGNTQYF; CDR3nt: TGCAGTGCGCCCAGTGGCGGGGGTAATACCCAGTACTTC
abundance: NA; j_gene: TRBJ2-5; v_gene: TRBV20-1; d_gene: TRBD2; CDR3aa: CSASPHRGGEETQYF; CDR3nt: TGCAGTGCTAGCCCCCACCGGGGGGGCGAAGAGACCCAGTACTTC
abundance: NA; j_gene: TRBJ1-2; v_gene: TRBV29-1; d_gene: NA; CDR3aa: CSVGLRAARDYGYTF; CDR3nt: TGCAGCGTTGGGCTGAGGGCCGCGAGGGACTATGGCTACACCTTC
abundance: NA; j_gene: TRBJ1-1; v_gene: TRBV5-1; d_gene: NA; CDR3aa: CASSLGQSSEAFF; CDR3nt: TGCGCCAGCAGCTTGGGGCAGTCTTCTGAAGCTTTCTTT
abundance: NA; j_gene: TRBJ2-6; v_gene: TRBV4-1; d_gene: NA; CDR3aa: CASSQGQPAGSRANVLTF; CDR3nt: TGCGCCAGCAGCCAAGGACAGCCGGCGGGCTCTAGGGCCAACGTCCTGACTTTC